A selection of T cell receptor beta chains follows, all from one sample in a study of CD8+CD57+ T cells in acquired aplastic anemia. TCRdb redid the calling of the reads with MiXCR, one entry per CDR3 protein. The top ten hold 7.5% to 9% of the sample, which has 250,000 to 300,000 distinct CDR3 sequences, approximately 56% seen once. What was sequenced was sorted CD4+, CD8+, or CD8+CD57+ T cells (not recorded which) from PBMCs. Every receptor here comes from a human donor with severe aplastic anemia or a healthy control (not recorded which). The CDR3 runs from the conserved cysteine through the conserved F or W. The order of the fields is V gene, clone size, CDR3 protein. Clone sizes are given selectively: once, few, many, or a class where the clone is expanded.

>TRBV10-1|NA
CASSERPNYGYTF
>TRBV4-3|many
CASSQGLAGGEDTQYF
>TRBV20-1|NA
CSASSMGDTEAFF
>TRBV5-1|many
CASTYPGGYGYTF
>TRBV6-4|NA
CASSGTDNNELFF
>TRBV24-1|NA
CATSENSGTSGGYEQFF
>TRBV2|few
CASSRAGGYEQYF
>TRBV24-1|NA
CATSDRRWDRGNTGELFF
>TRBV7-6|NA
CASSLGTGTGSEDGYTF
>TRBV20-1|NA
CSARGGGDNQPQHF
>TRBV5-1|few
CASSAGTGLFDTF
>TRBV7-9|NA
CATSAQGVSPLHF
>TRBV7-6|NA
CSSSLDPIGEQFF
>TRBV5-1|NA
CASSLRGLATDMQYF
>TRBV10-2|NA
CASREPRGVQETQYF
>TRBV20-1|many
CSAPEPRHVNEKLFF
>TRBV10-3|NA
CAISGQGGGNTEAFF
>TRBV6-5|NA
CASSATIGSTIYF
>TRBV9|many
CASSVAVRGSGNTIYF
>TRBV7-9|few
CASSLVSRPDEQYF
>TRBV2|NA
CASKVAGVQETQYF
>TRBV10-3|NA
CASSGDILGEQYF
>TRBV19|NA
CASSTQGGVTGELFF
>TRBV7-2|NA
CASSPQGLGHNEQFF
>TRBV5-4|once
CASSLGDREYQPQHF
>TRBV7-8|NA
CASSSSRDRVVETQYF
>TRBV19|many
CASSRGKYQPQHF
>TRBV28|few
CASGLTGSNYGYTF
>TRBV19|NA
CASSIGPGGEQYF
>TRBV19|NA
CASSITEGFTDTQYF
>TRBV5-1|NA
CASSWMDRGYEQYF
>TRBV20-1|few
CSAQGGAMNTEAFF
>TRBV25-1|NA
CASSEFRGGTDTQYF
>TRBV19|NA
CASSQDRASYGYTF
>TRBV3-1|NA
CASSQASQDYGYTF
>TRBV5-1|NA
CASSRGENSPLHF
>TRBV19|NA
CASSPRGGSGGSDTQYF
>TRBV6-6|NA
CASRRDRMNTEAFF
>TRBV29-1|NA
CSVDPGTTYGYTF
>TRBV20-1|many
CSATDRVAAYEQYF
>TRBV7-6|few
CASTPVGGETQYF
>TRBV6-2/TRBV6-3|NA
CASTYHTGYEQYF
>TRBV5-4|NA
CASSLYPGGAGSPLHF
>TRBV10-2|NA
CASSALGANTDTQYF
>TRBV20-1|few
CSASAPDRHYEQYF
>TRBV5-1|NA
CASSIAGREYGYTF
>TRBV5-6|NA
CASSLGVGGYEQYF
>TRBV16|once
CASSRRTGNYNEQFF
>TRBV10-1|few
CASSESRGVLSYEQYF
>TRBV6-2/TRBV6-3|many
CASSQGTSGGAWFF
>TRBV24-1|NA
CATSDFGYGYTF
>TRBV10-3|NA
CAIRAGGFTDTQYF
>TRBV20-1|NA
CSVGTSGEADTQYF
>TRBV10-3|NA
CAISEMVQGAYEQYF
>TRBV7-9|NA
CASRPNGPYEQYF